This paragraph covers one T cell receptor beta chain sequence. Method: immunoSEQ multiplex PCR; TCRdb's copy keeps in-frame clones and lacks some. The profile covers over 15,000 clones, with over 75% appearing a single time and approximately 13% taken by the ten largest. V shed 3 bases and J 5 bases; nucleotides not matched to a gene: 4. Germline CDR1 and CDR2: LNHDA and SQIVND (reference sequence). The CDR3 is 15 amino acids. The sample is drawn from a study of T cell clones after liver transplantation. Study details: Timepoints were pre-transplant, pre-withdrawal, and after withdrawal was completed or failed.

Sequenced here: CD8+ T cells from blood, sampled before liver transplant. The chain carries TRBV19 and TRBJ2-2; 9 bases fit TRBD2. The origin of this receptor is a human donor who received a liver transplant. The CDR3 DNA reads TGTGCCAGTAGTATTAGCGGGAGTGGAACCGGGGAGCTGTTTTTT. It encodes CASSISGSGTGELFF.